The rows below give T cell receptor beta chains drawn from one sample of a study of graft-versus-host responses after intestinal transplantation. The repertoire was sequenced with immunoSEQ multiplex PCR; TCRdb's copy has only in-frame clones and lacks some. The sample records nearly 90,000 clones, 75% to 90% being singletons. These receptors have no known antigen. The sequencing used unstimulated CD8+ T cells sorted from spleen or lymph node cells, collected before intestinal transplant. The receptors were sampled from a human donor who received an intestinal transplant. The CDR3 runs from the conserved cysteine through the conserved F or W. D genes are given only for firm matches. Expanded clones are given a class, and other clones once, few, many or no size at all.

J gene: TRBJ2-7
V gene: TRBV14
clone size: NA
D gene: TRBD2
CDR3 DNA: TGTGCCAGCAGCCAAGCCCTAGCGGGAGTAGACGAGCAGTACTTC
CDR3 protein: CASSQALAGVDEQYF

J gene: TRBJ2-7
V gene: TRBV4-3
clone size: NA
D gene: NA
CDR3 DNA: TGCGCCAGCAGCCAAGGGACAGACCCCTACGAGCAGTACTTC
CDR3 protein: CASSQGTDPYEQYF

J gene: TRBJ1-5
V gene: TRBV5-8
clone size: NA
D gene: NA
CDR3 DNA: TGTGCCAGCAGCGACGTTCCCAATCAGCCCCAGCATTTT
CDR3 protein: CASSDVPNQPQHF

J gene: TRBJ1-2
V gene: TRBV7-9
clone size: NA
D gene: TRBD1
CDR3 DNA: TGTGCCAGCAGCTTTGGACAGGGTGACTATGGCTACACCTTC
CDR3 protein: CASSFGQGDYGYTF

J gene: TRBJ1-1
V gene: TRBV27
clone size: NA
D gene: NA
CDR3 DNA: TGTGCCAGCAGGTCGACAGGGAACACTGAAGCTTTCTTT
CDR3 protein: CASRSTGNTEAFF

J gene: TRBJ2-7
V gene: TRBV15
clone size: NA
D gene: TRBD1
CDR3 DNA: TGTGCCACCAGCAGAGTAGTTGGACAGGCCTACGAGCAGTACTTC
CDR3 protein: CATSRVVGQAYEQYF

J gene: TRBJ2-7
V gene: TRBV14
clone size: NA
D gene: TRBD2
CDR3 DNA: TGTGCCAGCAGCCAAGCACTAGCGGGACTCGGCTACGAGCAGTACTTC
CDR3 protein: CASSQALAGLGYEQYF

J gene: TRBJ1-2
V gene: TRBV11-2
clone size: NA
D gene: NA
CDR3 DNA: TGTGCCAGCAGCTTAGGCAGGGGCGAAGGCTACACCTTC
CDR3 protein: CASSLGRGEGYTF

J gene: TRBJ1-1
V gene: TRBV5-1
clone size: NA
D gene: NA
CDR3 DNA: TGCGCCAGCAGCCCCTTGGACGGGCTGAACACTGAAGCTTTCTTT
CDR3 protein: CASSPLDGLNTEAFF

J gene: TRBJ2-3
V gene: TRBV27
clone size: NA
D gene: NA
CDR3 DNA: TGTGCCAGCAGTTTATACGGCACAGATACGCAGTATTTT
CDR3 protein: CASSLYGTDTQYF

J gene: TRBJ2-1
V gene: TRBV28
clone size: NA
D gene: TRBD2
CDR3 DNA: TGTGCCAGCAGTTTATATGTTAGGGAGATAGCGGGAGAAAAAGCGGTCGGCGATGAGCAGTTCTTC
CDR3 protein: CASSLYVREIAGEKAVGDEQFF

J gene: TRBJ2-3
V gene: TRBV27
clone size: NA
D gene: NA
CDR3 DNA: TGTGCCACCAGGGTTTGGGATACGCAGTATTTT
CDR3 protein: CATRVWDTQYF

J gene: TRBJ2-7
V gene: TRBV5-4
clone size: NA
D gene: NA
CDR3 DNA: TGTGCCAGCAGCTTGTGGAAAGGGGGCTACGAGCAGTACTTC
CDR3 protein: CASSLWKGGYEQYF

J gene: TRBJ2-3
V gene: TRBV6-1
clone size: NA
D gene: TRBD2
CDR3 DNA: TGTGCCAGCACTCCGAAGGGACTAGCGGGAGATACGCAGTATTTT
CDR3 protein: CASTPKGLAGDTQYF

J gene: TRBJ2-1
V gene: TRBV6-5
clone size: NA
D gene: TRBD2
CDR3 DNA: TGTGCCAGCAGTTCCATTAGTAGCGGGAGTCACGATGAGCAGTTCTTC
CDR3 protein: CASSSISSGSHDEQFF

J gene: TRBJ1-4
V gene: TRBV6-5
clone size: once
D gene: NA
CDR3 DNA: TGTGCCAGCAGTTACATTGTAGGGGGTAAGCGGGAAAAACTGTTTTTT
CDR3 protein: CASSYIVGGKREKLFF

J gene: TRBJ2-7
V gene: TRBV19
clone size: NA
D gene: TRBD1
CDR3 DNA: TGTGCCAGTAGTATGAGGGACAGTACCTACGAGCAGTACTTC
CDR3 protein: CASSMRDSTYEQYF

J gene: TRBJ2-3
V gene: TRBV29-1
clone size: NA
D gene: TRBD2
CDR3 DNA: TGCAGCGTTGGAGGGTCCGGGAGGAGAAACCCGGATAGCACAGATACGCAGTATTTT
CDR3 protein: CSVGGSGRRNPDSTDTQYF

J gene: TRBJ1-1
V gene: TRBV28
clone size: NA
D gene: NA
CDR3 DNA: TGTGCCAGCATGGGGACTGAAGCTTTCTTT
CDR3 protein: CASMGTEAFF

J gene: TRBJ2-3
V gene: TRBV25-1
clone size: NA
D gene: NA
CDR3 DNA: TGTGCCAGCAGTGAATACGGGCGAGGGGATACGCAGTATTTT
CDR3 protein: CASSEYGRGDTQYF

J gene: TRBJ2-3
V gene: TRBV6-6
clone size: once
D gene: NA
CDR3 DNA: TGTGCCAGCAGTTACTTTCGGACTATTGACACAGATACGCAGTATTTT
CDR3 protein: CASSYFRTIDTDTQYF

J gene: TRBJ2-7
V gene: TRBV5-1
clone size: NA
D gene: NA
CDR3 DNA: TGCGCCAGCAGCACCTCTTCGTTAACGGACGAGCAGTACTTC
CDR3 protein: CASSTSSLTDEQYF

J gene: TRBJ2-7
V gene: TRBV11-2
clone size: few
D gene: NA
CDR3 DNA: TGTGCCAGCAGCACCCCCTCGGCCTACGAGCAGTACTTC
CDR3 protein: CASSTPSAYEQYF

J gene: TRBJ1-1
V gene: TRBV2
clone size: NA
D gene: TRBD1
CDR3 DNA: TGTGCCAGCAGGACCGGGACAGGGGACACTGAAGCTTTCTTT
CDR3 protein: CASRTGTGDTEAFF

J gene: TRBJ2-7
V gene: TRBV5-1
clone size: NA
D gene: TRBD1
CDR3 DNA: TGCGCCAGCAGCTTTGATACTAGGGGACAGCGCTACGAGCAGTACTTC
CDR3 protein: CASSFDTRGQRYEQYF

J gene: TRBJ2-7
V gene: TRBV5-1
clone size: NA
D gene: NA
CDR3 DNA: TGCGCCAGCAGCTTGGATGGAAAGCGGGCCTCCTACGAGCAGTACTTC
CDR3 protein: CASSLDGKRASYEQYF

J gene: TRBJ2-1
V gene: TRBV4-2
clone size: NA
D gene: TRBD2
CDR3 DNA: TGTGCCAGCAGCCCACTAGCGGGCTCCTACAATGAGCAGTTCTTC
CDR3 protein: CASSPLAGSYNEQFF

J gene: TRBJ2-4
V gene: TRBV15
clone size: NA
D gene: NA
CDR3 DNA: TGTGCCACCAGCAAATCGAAAGGATTGGCTCAAGCCAAAAACATTCAGTACTTC
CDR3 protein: CATSKSKGLAQAKNIQYF

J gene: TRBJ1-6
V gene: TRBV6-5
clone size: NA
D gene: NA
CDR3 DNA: TGTGCCAGCAGTTATCAAGGCTCCTCAGGGGCCCTCCACTTT
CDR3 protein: CASSYQGSSGALHF

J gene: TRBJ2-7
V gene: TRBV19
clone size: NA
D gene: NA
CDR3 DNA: TGTGCCAGTAGTTTCCGCCGGGGGACCGAGCAGTACTTC
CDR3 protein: CASSFRRGTEQYF

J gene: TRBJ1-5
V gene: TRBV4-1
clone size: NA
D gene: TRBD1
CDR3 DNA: TGCGCCAGCAGCCAATTTCCGAAACAGGGGTTTTATCAGCCCCAGCATTTT
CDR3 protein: CASSQFPKQGFYQPQHF

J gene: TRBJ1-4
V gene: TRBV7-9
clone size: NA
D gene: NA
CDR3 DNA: TGTGCCAGCAGCCCCGGGACGACTAATGAAAAACTGTTTTTT
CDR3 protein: CASSPGTTNEKLFF

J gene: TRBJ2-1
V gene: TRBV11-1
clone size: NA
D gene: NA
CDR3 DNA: TGTGCCAGCAGCCCCCCCACCCACTACAATGAGCAGTTCTTC
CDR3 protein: CASSPPTHYNEQFF

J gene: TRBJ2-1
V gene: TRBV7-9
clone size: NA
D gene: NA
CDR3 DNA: TGTGCCAGCAGCTTAGGCAATGGTGTTGTATGTGAGCAGTTCTTC
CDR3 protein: CASSLGNGVVCEQFF

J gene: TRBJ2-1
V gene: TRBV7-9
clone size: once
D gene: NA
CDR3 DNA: TGTGCCAGCAGCTTGAGCAATGAGCAGTTCTTC
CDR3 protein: CASSLSNEQFF

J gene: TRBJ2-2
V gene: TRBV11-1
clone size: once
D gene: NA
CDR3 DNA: TGTGCCAGCAGCACCAGCCGGGACACCGCCAAGAACACCGGGGAGCTGTTTTTT
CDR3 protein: CASSTSRDTAKNTGELFF

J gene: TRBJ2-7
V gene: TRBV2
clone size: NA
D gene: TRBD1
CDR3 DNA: TGTGCCAGTGGAGCTAGTCCGGGGACAGGGACGTACGAGCAGTACTTC
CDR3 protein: CASGASPGTGTYEQYF

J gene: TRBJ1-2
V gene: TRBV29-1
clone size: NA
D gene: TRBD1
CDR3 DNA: TGCAGCGTTCAGGGGGTTGACTATGGCTACACCTTC
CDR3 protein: CSVQGVDYGYTF

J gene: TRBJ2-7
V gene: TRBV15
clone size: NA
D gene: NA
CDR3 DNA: TGTGCCACCAGCAAGGGGCAAGCCGAGCAGTACTTC
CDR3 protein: CATSKGQAEQYF

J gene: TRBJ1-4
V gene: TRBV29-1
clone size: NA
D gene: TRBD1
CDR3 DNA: TGCAGCGTCCTCAGGGGGTGGGATGAAAAACTGTTTTTT
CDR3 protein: CSVLRGWDEKLFF

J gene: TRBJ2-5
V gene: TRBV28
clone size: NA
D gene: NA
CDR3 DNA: TGTGCCAGCAGTTTACGGGGGGCGGGCACCCAAGAGACCCAGTACTTC
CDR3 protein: CASSLRGAGTQETQYF

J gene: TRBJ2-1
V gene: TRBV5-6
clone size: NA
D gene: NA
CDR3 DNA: TGTGCCAGCAGCCCCCAGGCGGGGGAGCAGTTCTTC
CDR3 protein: CASSPQAGEQFF

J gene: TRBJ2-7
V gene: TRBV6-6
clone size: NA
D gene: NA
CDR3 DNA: TGTGCCAGCAGTCCAGGGTTGGGTCCCGAGCAGTACTTC
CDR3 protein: CASSPGLGPEQYF

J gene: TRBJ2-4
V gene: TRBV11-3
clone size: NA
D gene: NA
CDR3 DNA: TGTGCCAGCAGCTTCCCGGGACACCAAAACATTCAGTACTTC
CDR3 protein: CASSFPGHQNIQYF

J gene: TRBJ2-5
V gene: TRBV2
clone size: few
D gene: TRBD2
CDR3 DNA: TGTGCCAGCACCACTAGCGGGGGGTTCCAAGAGACCCAGTACTTC
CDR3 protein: CASTTSGGFQETQYF

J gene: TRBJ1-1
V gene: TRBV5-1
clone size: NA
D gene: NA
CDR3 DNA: TGCGCCAGCAGCTCCAGGGGACGTTGGGGGGACACTGAAGCTTTCTTT
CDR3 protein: CASSSRGRWGDTEAFF

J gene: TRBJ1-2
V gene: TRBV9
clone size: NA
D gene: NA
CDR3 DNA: TGTGCCAGCAGCGTAGAGGGGAGAGGGGATGGCTACACCTTC
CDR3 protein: CASSVEGRGDGYTF

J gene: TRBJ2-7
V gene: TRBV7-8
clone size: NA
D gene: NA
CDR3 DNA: TGTGCCAGCAGCTTAGGGAGGGCGGACGAGCAGTACTTC
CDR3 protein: CASSLGRADEQYF

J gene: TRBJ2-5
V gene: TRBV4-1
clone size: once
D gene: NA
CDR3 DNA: TGCGCCAGCAGCCGAGTTGTATTGGCGGACCAAGAGACCCAGTACTTC
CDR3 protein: CASSRVVLADQETQYF

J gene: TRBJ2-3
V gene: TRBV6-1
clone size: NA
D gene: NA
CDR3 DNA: TGTGCCAGCAGTGAAGGAGCAGATACGCAGTATTTT
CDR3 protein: CASSEGADTQYF

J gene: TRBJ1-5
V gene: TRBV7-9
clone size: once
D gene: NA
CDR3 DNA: TGTGCCAGCAGCGACGGGACTGTTCTAAACCAGCCCCAGCATTTT
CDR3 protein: CASSDGTVLNQPQHF

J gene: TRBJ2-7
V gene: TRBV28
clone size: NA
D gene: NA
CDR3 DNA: TGTGCCAGCACCCCCTGGTGGGGGGTTCGAGAGCAGTACTTC
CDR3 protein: CASTPWWGVREQYF